Reported below is one T cell receptor beta chain. Antigen unknown. Generated by immunoSEQ multiplex PCR, the TCRdb table keeps only in-frame clones and is missing some. Counted here are about 74,000 clones, 85% to 95% occurring once; the ten biggest clones make up 1.5% to 2%. This sample is part of a study of cytomegalovirus exposure and HLA in healthy donors. Study-level results: Most TCRs appeared rarely, but some public TCRs recurred in many donors. In vitro assays verified that three CMV-associated chains recognized CMV antigens specifically.

This CDR3 region has 15 residues. Germline CDR1 is SGDLS and CDR2 is YYNGEE. The ends lost 0 bases at V and 0 bases at J; junction bases unmatched: 2. This TCR derives from a woman in her late teens or twenties in good health and CMV-seropositive. The sample consisted of PBMCs. The chain joins TRBV9 to TRBJ2-7, with 8 positions matching TRBD2. The DNA for the CDR3 is TGTGCCAGCAGCGTAGAGCGGGGGTTCTCCTACGAGCAGTACTTC. The encoded protein is CASSVERGFSYEQYF.